The present entry profiles one TCR beta chain with its context. These data belong to a study of shared clonotypes between healthy human individuals. As for the study in general: Three CD4 naive, three CD4 memory, two CD8 naive and one CD8 memory plate were used per donor.

It was at deep level that the assay was run. Here immunoSEQ multiplex PCR was the method, and the copy in TCRdb shows in-frame clones only, minus some. This repertoire shows about 1.5 million clones, around 97% found once; its top ten account for roughly 1.2%. The sequenced material came from naive CD4+ T cells sorted from blood. As to subset: CD45RA+ positively selected. The clonotype comes from a man between 25 and 39 years old in good health.

CDR3 residues: CASSLAGQTYEQYF. Written as DNA, the CDR3 is TGCGCCAGCAGCTTGGCTGGCCAAACCTACGAGCAGTACTTC. The V and J genes are TRBV5-1 and TRBJ2-7; no definite D call. This CDR3 region has 14 residues. Trimming removed 0 bases at V and 2 bases at J, with 9 bases between. CDR1 and CDR2 from the germline V gene are SGHRS and YFSETQ.